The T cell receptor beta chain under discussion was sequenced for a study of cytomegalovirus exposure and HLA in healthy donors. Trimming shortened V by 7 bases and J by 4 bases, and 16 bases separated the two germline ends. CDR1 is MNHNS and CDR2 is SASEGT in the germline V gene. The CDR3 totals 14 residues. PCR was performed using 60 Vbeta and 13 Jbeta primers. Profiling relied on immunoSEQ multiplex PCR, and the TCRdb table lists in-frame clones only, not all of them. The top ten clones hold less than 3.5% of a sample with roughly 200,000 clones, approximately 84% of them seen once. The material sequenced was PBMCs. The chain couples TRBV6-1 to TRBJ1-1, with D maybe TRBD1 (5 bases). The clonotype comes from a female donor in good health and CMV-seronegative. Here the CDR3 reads CASIYTGTSTEAFF. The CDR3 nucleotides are TGTGCCAGCATCTACACAGGAACCTCCACTGAAGCTTTCTTT.